Given below is one TCR beta chain in context. The antigen remains undetermined. This sample is drawn from a study of chemoradiotherapy in HPV16-positive cancers. Study-wide findings and caveats: The functional HPV-specific definition rests on just a couple of HPV16-positive patients.

Generated by immunoSEQ multiplex PCR, the TCRdb table keeps only in-frame clones and is missing some. The sample has approximately 12,000 clones; more than 75% are singletons. The length of the CDR3 is 14 residues. With 1 base removed from V and 6 bases from J, the gap between germline ends came to 9 bases. Germline lookup yields CDR1 SGHVS and CDR2 FNYEAQ. This material was acquired from a patient who underwent chemoradiotherapy. The V and J genes are TRBV7-6 and TRBJ1-4, with D maybe TRBD1 (5 bases). This TCR derives from a human donor with HPV-associated anogenital cancer. CDR3 loop: CASSLVAGDEKLFF. Here the CDR3 DNA reads TGTGCCAGCAGCTTAGTTGCGGGGGATGAAAAACTGTTTTTT.